This entry features one TCR beta chain sequence. The CDR3 covers 15 residues. CDR1 is LNHNV and CDR2 is YYDKDF in the germline V gene (reference sequence). V lost 5 bases and J 2 bases, leaving 15 bases between the germline ends. Clones were sequenced by immunoSEQ multiplex PCR, and TCRdb holds only the in-frame ones, with some missing. The sample gives under 200,000 clones, 84% of which show up once; about 4.5% is in the top ten. This sample is part of a study of cytotoxic CD8 clonotypes in ibrutinib-treated CLL. Turning to the study itself: Treatment had run for a median approximately twelve months, range 6 to 36, when response samples were taken.

The clonotype comes from a human donor with chronic lymphocytic leukemia. Sample: PBMCs, taken after 24 months of ibrutinib treatment. This sequence joins TRBV15 and TRBJ1-1; TRBD1 might be the D (5 bases). The DNA for the CDR3 is TGTGCCACCAGCCCGGCCGGGGCCTTTAACACTGAAGCTTTCTTT. The encoded protein is CATSPAGAFNTEAFF.